This is a list of T cell receptor beta chains from one sample in a study of PD-1 blockade in classical Hodgkin lymphoma. The method was immunoSEQ multiplex PCR; TCRdb's version includes in-frame clones alone and lacks a portion of them. The sample consists of 45,000 or so clones, over 75% of them appearing once. Here the sequenced sample was peripheral blood mononuclear cells (PBMCs), taken before the fourth cycle of nivolumab. These receptors all stem from a human donor with classical Hodgkin lymphoma. The CDR3 runs from the conserved cysteine through the conserved F or W. Each record gives: V gene, J gene, CDR3 length, D gene, clone size, CDR3 DNA, CDR3 protein. A D gene is named only where the DNA matches it firmly. Clone size is shown for a subset of rows, as once, few, many or a class of expanded clone.

TRBV10-3,TRBJ2-2,16,TRBD2,NA,TGTGCCACCCGAAAAGCGGGGGGGGTTCATGGCGGGGAGCTGTTTTTT,CATRKAGGVHGGELFF
TRBV6-5,TRBJ2-2,14,NA,NA,TGTGCCACCGCCGGGGGAACGAACACCGGGGAGCTGTTTTTT,CATAGGTNTGELFF
TRBV7-9,TRBJ1-1,14,TRBD1,few,TGTGCCAGCAGCTCGACAGGGATGAACACTGAAGCTTTCTTT,CASSSTGMNTEAFF
TRBV28,TRBJ1-2,17,TRBD1,once,TGTGCCAGCAGTCCTGAAACTTGGACAGGGCGGTTGGAGGGCTACACCTTC,CASSPETWTGRLEGYTF
TRBV7-2,TRBJ2-5,11,NA,NA,TGTGCCAGCAGCTTACCCCCGACCCAGTACTTC,CASSLPPTQYF
TRBV2,TRBJ2-5,11,NA,NA,TGTGCCACGGGCTACCAAGAGACCCAGTACTTC,CATGYQETQYF
TRBV2,TRBJ2-1,15,NA,NA,TGTGCCAGCACCCGACGAGGGGCTGGGGACAATGAGCAGTTCTTC,CASTRRGAGDNEQFF
TRBV14,TRBJ1-6,15,NA,NA,TGTGCCAGCAGCCAAGCCGGGACTTCCTATACACCCCTCCACTTT,CASSQAGTSYTPLHF
TRBV5-1,TRBJ1-2,16,TRBD1,NA,TGCGCCAGCAGCACCGCTCCTTCCGGGACAGTTAATGGCTACACCTTC,CASSTAPSGTVNGYTF
TRBV9,TRBJ1-6,14,NA,NA,TGTGCCAGCAGCGTAGGGGCCGGAGATTCACCCCTCCACTTT,CASSVGAGDSPLHF
TRBV5-1,TRBJ1-3,13,NA,NA,TGCGCCAGCAGCTTGACAGGGGGAAACACCATATATTTT,CASSLTGGNTIYF
TRBV12-5,TRBJ1-1,14,NA,NA,TGTGCTAGTGGTTTGGCCCTCCAGGGTGCTGAAGCTTTCTTT,CASGLALQGAEAFF
TRBV9,TRBJ2-2,18,NA,NA,TGTGCCAGCAGCGTAGGATCCGGGGACTTCGCTTACACCGGGGAGCTGTTTTTT,CASSVGSGDFAYTGELFF
TRBV6-5,TRBJ1-6,14,NA,NA,TGTGCCAGCAGCCGGGGACAAGGGAATTCACCCCTCCACTTT,CASSRGQGNSPLHF
TRBV6-5,TRBJ1-2,13,NA,NA,TGTGCCAGCAGTTTGGATGGATTCGAAGGCTACACCTTC,CASSLDGFEGYTF
TRBV7-9,TRBJ1-1,11,NA,NA,TGTGCCAGCAGCTTAGGGGGTGAAGCTTTCTTT,CASSLGGEAFF
TRBV2,TRBJ1-4,16,NA,once,TGTGCCAGCAGGAAGGACGGCCCTGCAACTAATGAAAAACTGTTTTTT,CASRKDGPATNEKLFF
TRBV28,TRBJ1-5,11,NA,NA,TGTGCCAGCAGTTTGGGTCTTGGGAGGGATTTT,CASSLGLGRDF